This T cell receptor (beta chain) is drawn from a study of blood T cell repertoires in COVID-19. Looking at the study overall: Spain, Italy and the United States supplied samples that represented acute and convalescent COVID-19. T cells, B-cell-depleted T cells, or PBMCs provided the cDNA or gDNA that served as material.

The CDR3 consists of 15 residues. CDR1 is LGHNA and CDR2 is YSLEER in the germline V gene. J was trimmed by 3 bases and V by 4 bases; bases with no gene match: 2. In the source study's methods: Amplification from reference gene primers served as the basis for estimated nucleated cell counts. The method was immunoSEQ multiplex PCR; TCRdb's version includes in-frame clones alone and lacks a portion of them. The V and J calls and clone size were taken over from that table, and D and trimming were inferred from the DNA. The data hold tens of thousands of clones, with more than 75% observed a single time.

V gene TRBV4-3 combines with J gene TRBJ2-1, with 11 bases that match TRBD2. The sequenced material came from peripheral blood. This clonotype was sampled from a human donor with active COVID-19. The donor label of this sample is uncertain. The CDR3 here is CASSPGLADYNEQFF. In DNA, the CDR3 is TGCGCCAGCAGCCCGGGACTAGCGGACTACAATGAGCAGTTCTTC.